The 27 T cell receptor beta chains presented below share a single source sample, sequenced in a study of cytomegalovirus exposure and HLA in healthy donors. The PCR contained 60 Vbeta and 13 Jbeta primers. Here immunoSEQ multiplex PCR was the method, and the copy in TCRdb shows in-frame clones only, minus some. Among 100,000 or so clones, roughly 70% were seen once, and the ten largest hold approximately 11%. Sequenced sample: PBMCs. Source of these receptors: a man aged 40-49 years in good health and CMV-seropositive.

This sequence joins TRBV29-1 and TRBJ2-5, with TRBD2 identical over 7 bases. Germline V gene sequence: CDR1 SQVTM, CDR2 ANQGSEA. CDR3 length equals 14 residues. The V segment lost 6 bases and the J segment 1 base; nucleotides outside the gene matches: 8. DNA for the CDR3: TGCAGCGTCGCCCAGACTAGCTTCCAAGAGACCCAGTACTTC. Translation: CSVAQTSFQETQYF.

The rearrangement links TRBV27 to TRBJ2-1; a weak D match, TRBD1 (6 bases). Trimming removed 5 bases from V and 9 bases from J, with 17 bases in between. CDR3 length: 14 amino acids. Germline values: CDR1 MNHEY, CDR2 SMNVEV (reference sequence). As DNA, the CDR3 is TGTGCCAGCAGTCCGCTCACCACAGGGCGTGAGCAGTTCTTC. Its protein product is CASSPLTTGREQFF.

The V call is TRBV6-5, the J call TRBJ1-2; D gene ambiguous. The germline CDR1 and CDR2 sequences are MNHEY and SVGAGI. CDR3 size: 13 residues. V was trimmed by 0 bases and J by 7 bases, leaving 9 bases between them. CDR3 DNA: TGTGCCAGCAGTTACTCGGACTCTTTTGGCTACACCTTC. This codes for CASSYSDSFGYTF.

The chain couples TRBV7-3 to TRBJ1-1, with D unclear. Trimming took off 3 bases at V and 0 bases at J, with 5 bases between the two ends. CDR3 size: 13 residues. The germline gives CDR1 SGHTA, CDR2 FQGTGA. CDR3 protein: CASSLSVNTEAFF. For the CDR3, the DNA is TGTGCCAGCAGCTTGTCAGTGAACACTGAAGCTTTCTTT.

The CDR3 here is CASSRRLLAGVTDTQYF. CDR3 nucleotide sequence: TGTGCCAGCAGCCGCCGTTTGCTAGCGGGAGTGACAGATACGCAGTATTTT. The V and J genes are TRBV11-2 and TRBJ2-3, with 10 bases that match TRBD2. The CDR3 loop spans 17 amino acids. The junction had 11 bases not matched to a gene; V was cut back by 5 bases and J by 3 bases. Germline V gene lookup returns CDR1 SGHAT and CDR2 FQNNGV.

The V and J genes are TRBV29-1 and TRBJ2-1; 7 nucleotides line up with TRBD2. The ends lost 4 bases at V and 0 bases at J; junction bases unmatched: 6. CDR3 size: 15 residues. The V gene's germline CDR1 is SQVTM and CDR2 ANQGSEA. CDR3 nucleotide sequence: TGCAGCGTTGCATCTAGCGGAACCTCCTACAATGAGCAGTTCTTC. Its protein product is CSVASSGTSYNEQFF.

The chain recombines TRBV14 with TRBJ1-2; the D gene is possibly TRBD1 (5 bases). The germline V gene has CDR1 SGHDN and CDR2 FVKESK. V lost 4 bases and J lost 7, with 16 bases in between. The CDR3 has 14 amino acids. The DNA of the CDR3 is TGTGCCAGCAGCCCCGGGACTCCTTATCGTGGCTACACCTTC. As protein: CASSPGTPYRGYTF.

This clone was observed a handful of times. The J gene is TRBJ2-2, the V gene TRBV13, with 9 bases identical to TRBD1. V shed 5 bases, J shed 4 bases, and the junction held 5 bases outside the gene matches. The CDR3 is 15 residues long. Germline loops: CDR1 PRHDT, CDR2 FYEKMQ (reference sequence). CDR3 bases: TGTGCCAGCAGCACCCGACAGGGGGGCACCGGGGAGCTGTTTTTT. It translates to CASSTRQGGTGELFF. Full variable domain (remainder filled in from reference TRBV13 and TRBJ2-2): AAGVIQSPRHLIKEKRETATLKCYPIPRHDTVYWYQQGPGQDPQFLISFYEKMQSDKGSIPDRFSAQQFSDYHSELNMSSLELGDSALYFCASSTRQGGTGELFFGEGSRLTVL.

This clone was seen more than once but under ten times. This chain links TRBV5-1 with TRBJ2-4; D is perhaps TRBD1 (5 bases). The V and J ends lost 0 bases and 8 bases respectively, with 9 bases between them. Germline lookup yields CDR1 SGHRS and CDR2 YFSETQ. The CDR3 is 13 residues long. The CDR3 region is CASSLDRSDIQYF. The CDR3 region has the DNA TGCGCCAGCAGCTTGGACAGGAGTGACATTCAGTACTTC.

CDR3 bases: TGTGCCAGCAGTGCCGGGACTAGCGGGAGGCCCCCGGACAATGAGCAGTTCTTC. Its protein is CASSAGTSGRPPDNEQFF. V usage is TRBV27 and J usage is TRBJ2-1; TRBD2 matches at 15 bases. CDR3 length: 18 residues. The J segment lost 5 bases and the V segment lost 5 bases, leaving 10 bases of the junction unmatched. Per germline, CDR1 MNHEY and CDR2 SMNVEV (reference sequence).

V gene TRBV7-2 combines with J gene TRBJ2-3, with 7 bases that match TRBD1. The germline CDR1 and CDR2 sequences are SGHTA and FQGNSA. V dropped 4 bases and J dropped 5; count of bases not matched to a gene: 12. There are 16 residues in the CDR3. The CDR3 here is CASSSYLGGSEDTQYF. In nucleotides, the CDR3 is TGTGCCAGCAGCTCTTATCTAGGGGGCTCAGAAGATACGCAGTATTTT.

This chain links TRBV29-1 with TRBJ2-1, with a weak D call TRBD2 (5 bases). Trimming pared 1 base from V and 2 bases from J, leaving 12 bases between. Germline-derived CDR1 and CDR2 are SQVTM and ANQGSEA. The CDR3 covers 15 residues. Written as DNA, the CDR3 is TGCAGCGTTGAAGGTCGGAGCGGAGCCTACAATGAGCAGTTCTTC. It specifies CSVEGRSGAYNEQFF.

This clone was recorded a few times. V and J are TRBV28 and TRBJ1-3; perhaps TRBD1 as D (5 bases). The CDR3 sequence is 20 residues long. With 4 bases removed from V and 0 bases from J, the gap between germline ends came to 25 bases. Germline CDR1 is MDHEN and CDR2 is SYDVKM. CDR3 loop: CASSSLGRGPEDLSGNTIYF. The DNA for the CDR3 is TGTGCCAGCAGTTCCCTAGGGCGGGGCCCCGAGGACCTCTCTGGAAACACCATATATTTT.

J is TRBJ2-1 and V is TRBV2; 7 bases match TRBD1. V gave up 4 bases and J gave up 10 bases; unmatched junction bases: 19. CDR1 is SNHLY, CDR2 FYNNEI, per germline. The CDR3 length is 17 residues. The CDR3, as DNA: TGTGCCAGCAGTGTATCCATAAGGGGCGGACCGACAGGGGAGCAGTTCTTC. As protein: CASSVSIRGGPTGEQFF.

V gene TRBV21-1 combines with J gene TRBJ2-4; the table's D call of TRBD1 was not tested on the DNA. TRBV21-1 is a listed pseudogene. The CDR3 loop spans 19 amino acids. The CDR3 loop is CASSSIPFGTGVAKNIQYF. The CDR3 DNA sequence: TGTGCCAGCAGCAGTATTCCCTTTGGGACAGGGGTGGCCAAAAACATTCAGTACTTC.

The chain recombines TRBV9 with TRBJ1-2; TRBD1 aligns across 11 bases. The CDR3 is 14 amino acids. Trimming at V came to 4 bases and at J to 8 bases, leaving 7 bases not matched to a gene. Looked up from germline, CDR1 is SGDLS and CDR2 is YYNGEE. CDR3 nucleotide sequence: TGTGCCAGCAGCTCCGGGGGACAGGGGGAGGGCTACACCTTC. As protein: CASSSGGQGEGYTF.

The chain joins TRBV25-1 to TRBJ1-2; perhaps TRBD1 as D (5 bases). The germline V gene has CDR1 MGHDK and CDR2 SYGVNS. The CDR3 runs 12 residues. The ends were cut back, 7 bases at V and 9 bases at J, with 15 bases in the middle. This CDR3 is CASKQADRSYTF. The CDR3 nucleotides read TGTGCCAGCAAACAGGCGGATCGTAGCTACACCTTC.

This clone came up once. V gene TRBV27 combines with J gene TRBJ2-7; the D gene is possibly TRBD1 (6 bases). Trimming shortened V by 5 bases and J by 8 bases, and 16 bases separated the two germline ends. CDR3 length: 13 amino acids. Germline V CDR1 and CDR2: MNHEY, SMNVEV (reference sequence). The CDR3 DNA reads TGTGCCAGCAGTCCACAGAACAGGGAGAAGCAGTACTTC. Encoded protein: CASSPQNREKQYF.

This chain joins TRBV5-1 and TRBJ2-3; 11 nucleotides align to TRBD2. V was clipped by 4 bases and J by 4 bases; unmatched bases: 11. The CDR3 has 17 residues. The germline gives CDR1 SGHRS, CDR2 YFSETQ. The CDR3 DNA is TGCGCCAGCAGCCAAGTCGGACTAGCGGGCGGGTCAGATACGCAGTATTTT. Translating gives CASSQVGLAGGSDTQYF. The whole variable domain, filled in from reference TRBV5-1 and TRBJ2-3, reads KAGVTQTPRYLIKTRGQQVTLSCSPISGHRSVSWYQQTPGQGLQFLFEYFSETQRNKGNFPGRFSGRQFSNSRSEMNVSTLELGDSALYLCASSQVGLAGGSDTQYFGPGTRLTVL.

The V and J genes are TRBV6-5 and TRBJ1-1, with D perhaps matching TRBD1 (6 bases). Germline V gives CDR1 MNHEY, CDR2 SVGAGI. This CDR3 is 14 amino acids long. V was cut by 4 bases and J by 0 bases, with 9 bases left in between. CDR3 in amino acids: CASSWDTMNTEAFF. In DNA form, the CDR3 reads TGTGCCAGCAGTTGGGACACGATGAACACTGAAGCTTTCTTT.

This clone showed up just a few times. The rearrangement links TRBV7-8 to TRBJ1-6; 9 bases match TRBD1. Trimming cost V 5 bases and J 7 bases; bases outside gene matches: 6. Germline CDR1 reads SGHVS; CDR2 reads FQNEAQ. This CDR3 comprises 15 residues. The CDR3 bases are TGTGCCAGCAGCACGGCCGGGACAGGGAATTCACCCCTCCACTTT. Residues: CASSTAGTGNSPLHF.

The CDR3 loop reads CASSYSNLVSYNEQFF. The CDR3, as DNA: TGTGCCAGCAGTTACTCGAATCTAGTCTCCTACAATGAGCAGTTCTTC. The chain is built from TRBV6-5 and TRBJ2-1; D not resolved. Germline values: CDR1 MNHEY, CDR2 SVGAGI. The CDR3 has 16 residues. Deletions cut 0 bases from V and 0 bases from J, with 9 bases between.

The rearrangement uses TRBV12-2 and TRBJ2-5; the table gives TRBD2 as D, unverified against the DNA. TRBV12-2 counts as a pseudogene. The CDR3 consists of 15 residues. The CDR3 DNA reads as TGTGCAAGTCGCTTTGCGGGAGGGGACCAAGAGACCCAGTACTTC. As protein: CASRFAGGDQETQYF.

This sequence joins TRBV27 and TRBJ1-1; tentatively, D is TRBD1 (5 bases). The CDR3 sequence is 15 residues long. Deletions cut 3 bases from V and 3 bases from J, with 14 bases between. Germline V gene data show CDR1 as MNHEY and CDR2 as SMNVEV (reference sequence). In DNA form, the CDR3 reads TGTGCCAGCAGTTTGAATCAGGGAGGCTACACTGAAGCTTTCTTT. Its translation is CASSLNQGGYTEAFF.

This chain links TRBV28 with TRBJ2-5; D is undetermined. This CDR3 is 14 amino acids long. V lost 1 base and J lost 1, with 7 bases in between. The germline V gene has CDR1 MDHEN and CDR2 SYDVKM. The CDR3 coding sequence is TGTGCCAGCAGTTTATCACCGGGCCAAGAGACCCAGTACTTC. It translates to CASSLSPGQETQYF.

The CDR3 spells CASRTPGTASYEQYF. For the CDR3, the DNA is TGTGCCAGCCGCACCCCCGGGACAGCTTCCTACGAGCAGTACTTC. This chain links TRBV28 with TRBJ2-7; 7 bases agree with TRBD1. The CDR3 consists of 15 residues. J was trimmed by 1 base and V by 8 bases; bases with no gene match: 11. CDR1 and CDR2 (germline): MDHEN, SYDVKM.

This chain connects TRBV4-1 to TRBJ1-1; a weak D match, TRBD1 (5 bases). Germline loops: CDR1 MGHRA, CDR2 YSYEKL. The CDR3 has 15 amino acids. Trimming removed 1 base from V and 5 bases from J, with 14 bases in between. CDR3 in amino acids: CASSQGVQGGTEAFF. CDR3 DNA sequence: TGCGCCAGCAGCCAAGGGGTTCAGGGAGGAACTGAAGCTTTCTTT.